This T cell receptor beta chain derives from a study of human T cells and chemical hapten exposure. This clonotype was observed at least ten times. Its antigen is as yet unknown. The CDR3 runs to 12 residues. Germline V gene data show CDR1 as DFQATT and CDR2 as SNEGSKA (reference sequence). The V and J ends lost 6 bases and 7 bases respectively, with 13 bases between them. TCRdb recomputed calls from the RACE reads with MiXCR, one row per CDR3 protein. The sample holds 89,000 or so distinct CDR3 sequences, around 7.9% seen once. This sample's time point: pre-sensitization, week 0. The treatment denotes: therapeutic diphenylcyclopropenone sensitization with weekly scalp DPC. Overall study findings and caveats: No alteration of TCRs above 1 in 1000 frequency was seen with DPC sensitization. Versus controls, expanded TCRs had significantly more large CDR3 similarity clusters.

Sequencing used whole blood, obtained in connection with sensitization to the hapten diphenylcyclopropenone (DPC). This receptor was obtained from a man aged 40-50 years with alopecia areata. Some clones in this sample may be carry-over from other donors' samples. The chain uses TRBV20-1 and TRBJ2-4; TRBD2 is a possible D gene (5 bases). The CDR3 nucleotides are TGCAGTGCCGCCCGGACTGGGAACATTCAGTACTTC. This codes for CSAARTGNIQYF.